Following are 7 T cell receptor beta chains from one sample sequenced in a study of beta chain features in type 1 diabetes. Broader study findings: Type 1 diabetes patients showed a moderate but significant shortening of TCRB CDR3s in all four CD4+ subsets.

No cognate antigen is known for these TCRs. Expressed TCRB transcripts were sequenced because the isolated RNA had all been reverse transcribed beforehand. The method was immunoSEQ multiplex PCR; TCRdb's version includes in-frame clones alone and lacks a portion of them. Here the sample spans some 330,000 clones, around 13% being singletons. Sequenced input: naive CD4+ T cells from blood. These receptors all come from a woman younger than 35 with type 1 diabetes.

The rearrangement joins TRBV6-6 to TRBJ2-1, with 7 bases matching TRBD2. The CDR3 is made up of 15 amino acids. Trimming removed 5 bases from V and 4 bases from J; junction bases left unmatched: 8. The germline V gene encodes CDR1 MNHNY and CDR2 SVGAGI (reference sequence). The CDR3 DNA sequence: TGTGCCAGCAGTCCCTTGGCGGGAGTATACAATGAGCAGTTCTTC. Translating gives CASSPLAGVYNEQFF.

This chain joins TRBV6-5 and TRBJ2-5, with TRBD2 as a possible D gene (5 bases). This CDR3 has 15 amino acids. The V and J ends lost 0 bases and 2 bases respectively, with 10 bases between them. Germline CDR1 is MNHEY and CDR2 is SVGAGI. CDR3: CASSYSGRGQETQYF. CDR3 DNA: TGTGCCAGCAGTTACTCGGGTAGAGGGCAAGAGACCCAGTACTTC.

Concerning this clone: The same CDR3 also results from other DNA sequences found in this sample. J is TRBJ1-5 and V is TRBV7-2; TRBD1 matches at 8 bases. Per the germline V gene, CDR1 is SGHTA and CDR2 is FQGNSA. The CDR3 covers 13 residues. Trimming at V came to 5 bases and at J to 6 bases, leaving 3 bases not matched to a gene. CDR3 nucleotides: TGTGCCAGCAGCCTGGACAGGGTTCAGCCCCAGCATTTT. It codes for CASSLDRVQPQHF.

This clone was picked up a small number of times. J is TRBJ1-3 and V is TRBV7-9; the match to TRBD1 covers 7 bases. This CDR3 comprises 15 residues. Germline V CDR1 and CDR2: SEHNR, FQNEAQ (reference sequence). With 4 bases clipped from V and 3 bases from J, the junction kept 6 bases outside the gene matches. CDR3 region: CASSSTGVGGNTIYF. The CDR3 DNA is TGTGCCAGCAGCTCTACAGGGGTTGGTGGAAACACCATATATTTT.

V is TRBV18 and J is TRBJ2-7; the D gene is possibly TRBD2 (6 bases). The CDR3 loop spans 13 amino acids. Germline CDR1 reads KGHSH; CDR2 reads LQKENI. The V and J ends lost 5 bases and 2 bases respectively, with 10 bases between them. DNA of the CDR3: TGTGCCAGCTCATTTGGGGGGACCTACGAGCAGTACTTC. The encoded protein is CASSFGGTYEQYF.

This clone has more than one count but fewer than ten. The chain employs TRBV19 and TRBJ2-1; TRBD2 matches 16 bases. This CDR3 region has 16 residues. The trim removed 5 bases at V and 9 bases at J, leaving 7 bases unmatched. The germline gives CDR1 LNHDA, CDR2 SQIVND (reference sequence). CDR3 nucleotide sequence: TGTGCCAGTAGTCCGTCGGGACTAGCGGGGGGGCCTGAGCAGTTCTTC. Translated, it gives CASSPSGLAGGPEQFF. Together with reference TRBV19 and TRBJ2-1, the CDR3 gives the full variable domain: DGGITQSPKYLFRKEGQNVTLSCEQNLNHDAMYWYRQDPGQGLRLIYYSQIVNDFQKGDIAEGYSVSREKKESFPLTVTSAQKNPTAFYLCASSPSGLAGGPEQFFGPGTRLTVL.

The CDR3 spells CASSPSGRGDTQYF. The CDR3 nucleotides read TGTGCCAGCAGTCCTAGCGGGAGGGGAGATACGCAGTATTTT. The genes are TRBV7-3 and TRBJ2-3; 12 nucleotides match TRBD2. The trim removed 6 bases at V and 5 bases at J, leaving 3 bases unmatched. In germline, CDR1 is SGHTA, CDR2 FQGTGA. The CDR3 is 14 amino acids.